This is a list of T cell receptor beta chains from one sample in a study of CD8 T cell repertoires and HIV-1 epitope variants. The antigens these receptors bind are not known. Libraries were prepared by immunoSEQ multiplex PCR; TCRdb keeps only in-frame clonotypes and omits some of them. The profile covers some 4,400 clones, with 50% to 80% appearing a single time and 46% taken by the ten largest. The sample comprised cultured CD8+ T cells derived from PBMCs. The receptors derive from a male donor with HIV. Both conserved end residues are part of each CDR3. A D gene is named only where the DNA matches it firmly. Some rows have no size entry. The others give once, few or many, or a class for an expanded clone.

d_call: -
clone_size: -
v_call: TRBV12-5
j_call: TRBJ1-1
cdr3_nt: TGCGTCACGCGAGGCGCTTTCTTT
cdr3_aa: CVTRGAFF

d_call: -
clone_size: few
v_call: TRBV5-6
j_call: TRBJ2-7
cdr3_nt: TGTGCCAGCAGCTCGTCTTTAGGACAGAAGGCCTACGAGCAGTACTTC
cdr3_aa: CASSSSLGQKAYEQYF

d_call: TRBD1
clone_size: -
v_call: TRBV13
j_call: TRBJ2-5
cdr3_nt: TGTGCCAGCAGCTTGGGGACAGGAGAGACCCAGTACTTC
cdr3_aa: CASSLGTGETQYF

d_call: TRBD1
clone_size: -
v_call: TRBV2
j_call: TRBJ2-1
cdr3_nt: TGTGCCAGCAGAGAGCGGACAGGGGAGCCCCACAATGAGCAGTTCTTC
cdr3_aa: CASRERTGEPHNEQFF

d_call: -
clone_size: -
v_call: TRBV7-9
j_call: TRBJ2-3
cdr3_nt: TGTGCCAGCAGCTTCGGACACACGGCAGATACGCAGTATTTT
cdr3_aa: CASSFGHTADTQYF

d_call: TRBD2
clone_size: -
v_call: TRBV29-1
j_call: TRBJ2-1
cdr3_nt: TGCAGCGTGGGGACTAGCGGGGGGATCAATGAGCAGTTCTTC
cdr3_aa: CSVGTSGGINEQFF

d_call: -
clone_size: -
v_call: TRBV19
j_call: TRBJ1-5
cdr3_nt: TGTGCCAGTAGCCAAACGGGTATCAATCAGCCCCAGCATTTT
cdr3_aa: CASSQTGINQPQHF

d_call: -
clone_size: -
v_call: TRBV7-9
j_call: TRBJ2-2
cdr3_nt: TGTGCTGAACTTTCAGGGGCTACCGGGGAGCTGTTTTTT
cdr3_aa: CAELSGATGELFF

d_call: -
clone_size: -
v_call: TRBV27
j_call: TRBJ2-1
cdr3_nt: TGTGCCAGCAGTTTGCCCGGTTCCGACTCGTACTACAATGAGCAGTTCTTC
cdr3_aa: CASSLPGSDSYYNEQFF

d_call: -
clone_size: -
v_call: TRBV28
j_call: TRBJ1-2
cdr3_nt: TGTGCCAGCAGTGGAGGGGGAGACTATGGCTACACCTTC
cdr3_aa: CASSGGGDYGYTF

d_call: -
clone_size: -
v_call: TRBV7-9
j_call: TRBJ2-7
cdr3_nt: TGTGCCAGCAGCTTAGGGGGGGTGGGACGAAGCTCCTACGAGCAGTACTTC
cdr3_aa: CASSLGGVGRSSYEQYF

d_call: -
clone_size: -
v_call: TRBV28
j_call: TRBJ1-1
cdr3_nt: TGTGCCAGCAGTTTTCGGAGGACGGGGGGCTTCTTT
cdr3_aa: CASSFRRTGGFF

d_call: TRBD1
clone_size: -
v_call: TRBV6-4
j_call: TRBJ2-3
cdr3_nt: TGTGCCAGCAGTGACGGACAGGGGGACACAGATACGCAGTATTTT
cdr3_aa: CASSDGQGDTDTQYF

d_call: -
clone_size: -
v_call: TRBV5-6
j_call: TRBJ2-7
cdr3_nt: TGTGCCAGCAGCTCGGGCTCCTACGAGCAGTACTTC
cdr3_aa: CASSSGSYEQYF

d_call: -
clone_size: few
v_call: TRBV5-4
j_call: TRBJ2-1
cdr3_nt: TGTGCCAGCAGCTTGGAGTCCGCCTGGGGTGAGCAGTTCTTC
cdr3_aa: CASSLESAWGEQFF

d_call: TRBD1
clone_size: few
v_call: TRBV28
j_call: TRBJ2-7
cdr3_nt: TGTGCCAGCAGCCGGGACAGGGTAAACGAGCAGTACTTC
cdr3_aa: CASSRDRVNEQYF

d_call: TRBD1
clone_size: -
v_call: TRBV28
j_call: TRBJ2-3
cdr3_nt: TGTGCCAGCAGTTTTGGACAGGGGGCTGGAGATACGCAGTATTTT
cdr3_aa: CASSFGQGAGDTQYF

d_call: TRBD1
clone_size: once
v_call: TRBV5-8
j_call: TRBJ1-2
cdr3_nt: TGTGCCAGCAGCGATCCCGGGACAGGGGTCCTCGGTGCCTTC
cdr3_aa: CASSDPGTGVLGAF

d_call: -
clone_size: -
v_call: TRBV9
j_call: TRBJ2-1
cdr3_nt: TGTGCCAGCAGCGTAGGGTCGAGGGGGGGAAATGAGCAGTTCTTC
cdr3_aa: CASSVGSRGGNEQFF

d_call: TRBD1
clone_size: -
v_call: TRBV7-9
j_call: TRBJ2-7
cdr3_nt: TGTGCCAGCAGCCCGCCCACAGGACAGGGCCTCTACGAGCAGTACTTC
cdr3_aa: CASSPPTGQGLYEQYF

d_call: -
clone_size: -
v_call: TRBV19
j_call: TRBJ2-3
cdr3_nt: TGTGCCAGTACCTCGGGGGAGGTTGGCACAGATACGCAGTATTTT
cdr3_aa: CASTSGEVGTDTQYF

d_call: -
clone_size: -
v_call: TRBV4-3
j_call: TRBJ2-2
cdr3_nt: TGCGCCAGCAGCCAAGGGGTGGGGCCCGGGGAGCTGTTTTTT
cdr3_aa: CASSQGVGPGELFF

d_call: -
clone_size: -
v_call: TRBV28
j_call: TRBJ1-4
cdr3_nt: TGTGCCAGCAGTCCTGCAACTAATGAAAAACTGTTTTTT
cdr3_aa: CASSPATNEKLFF

d_call: -
clone_size: -
v_call: TRBV2
j_call: TRBJ2-3
cdr3_nt: TGTGCCAGCAACGCCCTCACGGCGGGAAACACAGATACGCAGTATTTT
cdr3_aa: CASNALTAGNTDTQYF

d_call: -
clone_size: -
v_call: TRBV7-9
j_call: TRBJ2-7
cdr3_nt: TGTGCCAGCAGCACAGGGTCGTACGAGCAGTACTTC
cdr3_aa: CASSTGSYEQYF

d_call: -
clone_size: -
v_call: TRBV28
j_call: TRBJ1-2
cdr3_nt: TGTGCCAGCAGTTTTGAGCTCGCTAACTATGGCTACACCTTC
cdr3_aa: CASSFELANYGYTF

d_call: TRBD1
clone_size: few
v_call: TRBV4-2
j_call: TRBJ2-7
cdr3_nt: TGTGCCAGCAGCGGCGGGACAGGCCTCTACGAGCAGTACTTC
cdr3_aa: CASSGGTGLYEQYF